The 11 T cell receptor beta chains reported below all come from one sample, sequenced in a study of blood T cell repertoires in COVID-19. Here immunoSEQ multiplex PCR was the method, and the copy in TCRdb shows in-frame clones only, minus some. The sample includes roughly 12,000 clones, more than 65% of them seen just once. Material for sequencing was peripheral blood. These receptors were collected from a man at least 80 years old with acute or convalescent COVID-19.

V gene TRBV25-1 combines with J gene TRBJ2-1; TRBD2 matches at 15 bases. With 4 bases clipped from V and 4 bases from J, the junction kept 5 bases outside the gene matches. The CDR3 runs to 17 residues. The germline CDR1 and CDR2 sequences are MGHDK and SYGVNS. Here the CDR3 reads CASSGGTSGGLYNEQFF. In nucleotides, the CDR3 is TGTGCCAGCAGTGGAGGGACTAGCGGGGGGCTGTACAATGAGCAGTTCTTC.

This chain uses TRBV5-1 with TRBJ2-1; D not resolved. The CDR3 loop spans 14 amino acids. The V end lost 0 bases, the J end lost 0 bases, and 4 bases lay between the germline ends. The germline gives CDR1 SGHRS, CDR2 YFSETQ. CDR3 sequence: CASSLDFSYNEQFF. The CDR3 DNA reads as TGCGCCAGCAGCTTGGACTTCTCCTACAATGAGCAGTTCTTC.

This chain's CDR3 is CSASDRQGDEQFF. CDR3 sequence (DNA): TGCAGCGCCTCTGACAGGCAGGGGGATGAGCAGTTCTTC. The chain combines TRBV29-1 with TRBJ2-1; 7 bases align to TRBD1. Trimming at V came to 7 bases and at J to 8 bases, leaving 11 bases not matched to a gene. The V gene's germline CDR1 is SQVTM and CDR2 ANQGSEA. This CDR3 is built from 13 residues.

The gene calls are TRBV18 and TRBJ2-2; possible D gene TRBD1, 5 bases. Trimming stripped 1 base from V and 0 bases from J, with 9 bases between. Germline V gives CDR1 KGHSH, CDR2 LQKENI. The CDR3 runs 16 residues. The CDR3 sequence is CASSPRATANTGELFF. In nucleotides, the CDR3 is TGTGCCAGCTCACCACGCGCGACAGCGAACACCGGGGAGCTGTTTTTT.

The chain uses TRBV11-1 and TRBJ2-5; D is possibly TRBD1 (6 bases). There are 14 residues in the CDR3. Germline V gene sequence: CDR1 SGHAT, CDR2 FQDESV (reference sequence). V lost 0 bases and J 7 bases, leaving 12 bases between the germline ends. The CDR3 protein is CASSLAVDSGTQYF. Written as DNA, the CDR3 is TGTGCCAGCAGCTTAGCGGTGGACAGCGGGACCCAGTACTTC.

The chain employs TRBV11-3 and TRBJ1-5; TRBD1 is a possible D gene (5 bases). Germline-derived CDR1 and CDR2 are SGHNT and YENEEA. The CDR3 totals 19 residues. V was cut by 3 bases and J by 4 bases, with 25 bases left in between. The CDR3 is CASSFWIGAPVGGNQPQHF. DNA of the CDR3: TGTGCCAGCAGCTTTTGGATTGGGGCTCCTGTGGGGGGAAATCAGCCCCAGCATTTT.

This sequence joins TRBV6-5 and TRBJ2-7, with TRBD1 as a possible D gene (5 bases). Germline loops: CDR1 MNHEY, CDR2 SVGAGI. The V gene lost 8 bases and the J gene lost 0 bases, with 14 bases spanning the gap. CDR3 length: 14 residues. The CDR3 bases are TGTGCCAGCGGGGCCAATATTGTCTCCTACGAGCAGTACTTC. Translation: CASGANIVSYEQYF.

The chain carries TRBV5-8 and TRBJ2-7, with TRBD2 identical over 10 bases. The CDR3 loop spans 12 amino acids. CDR1 is SGHTS, CDR2 YDEGEE, per germline. Unmatched junction bases numbered 3, after V lost 5 bases and J lost 7 bases. The DNA for the CDR3 is TGTGCCAGCAGTCAACTAGCGGGGGAGCAGTACTTC. Its translation: CASSQLAGEQYF.

The genes are TRBV7-2 and TRBJ2-5; 8 bases map to TRBD1. This CDR3 spans 13 amino acids. Germline loops: CDR1 SGHTA, CDR2 FQGNSA. V trimming: 4 bases; J trimming: 5 bases; junction bases outside the gene matches: 3. CDR3 bases: TGTGCCAGCAGCTCAGGGGGCTGGGAGACCCAGTACTTC. Protein: CASSSGGWETQYF.

The V call is TRBV4-2, the J call TRBJ2-7, with 7 bases lining up with TRBD2. This CDR3 is 14 amino acids long. Looked up from germline, CDR1 is LGHNA and CDR2 is YNFKEQ. The trim removed 3 bases at V and 6 bases at J, leaving 8 bases unmatched. CDR3 in amino acids: CASSHSAGTGEQYF. DNA of the CDR3: TGTGCCAGCAGCCATTCAGCGGGGACTGGCGAGCAGTACTTC.

The count of this clone is one. The gene calls are TRBV3-1 (or the pseudogene TRBV3-2) and TRBJ2-2; D may be TRBD1 (5 bases). The CDR3 runs 14 residues. V gave up 5 bases and J gave up 7 bases, with 14 bases separating them. Germline assignment: CDR1 LGHDT and CDR2 YNNKEL (reference sequence). The CDR3 is CASSNGHDGGELFF. CDR3 nucleotides: TGTGCCAGCAGCAACGGACACGACGGCGGGGAGCTGTTTTTT.